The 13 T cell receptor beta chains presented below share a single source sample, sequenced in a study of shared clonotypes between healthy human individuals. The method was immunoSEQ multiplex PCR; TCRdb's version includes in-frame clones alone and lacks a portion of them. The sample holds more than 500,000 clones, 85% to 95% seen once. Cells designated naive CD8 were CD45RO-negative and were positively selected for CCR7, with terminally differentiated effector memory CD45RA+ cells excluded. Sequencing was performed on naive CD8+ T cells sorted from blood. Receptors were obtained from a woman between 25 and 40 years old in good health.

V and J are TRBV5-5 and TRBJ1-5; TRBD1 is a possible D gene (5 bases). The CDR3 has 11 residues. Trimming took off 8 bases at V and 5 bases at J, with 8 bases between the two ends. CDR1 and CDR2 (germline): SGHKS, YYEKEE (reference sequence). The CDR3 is CARRGDQPQHF. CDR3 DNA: TGTGCCAGAAGAGGGGATCAGCCCCAGCATTTT.

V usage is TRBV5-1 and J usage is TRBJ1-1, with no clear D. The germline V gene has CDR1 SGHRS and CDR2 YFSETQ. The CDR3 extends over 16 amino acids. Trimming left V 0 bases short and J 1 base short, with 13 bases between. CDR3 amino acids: CASSLGTLRRNTEAFF. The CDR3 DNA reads TGCGCCAGCAGCTTGGGGACCCTCAGGAGGAACACTGAAGCTTTCTTT. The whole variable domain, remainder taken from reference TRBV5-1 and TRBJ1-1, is KAGVTQTPRYLIKTRGQQVTLSCSPISGHRSVSWYQQTPGQGLQFLFEYFSETQRNKGNFPGRFSGRQFSNSRSEMNVSTLELGDSALYLCASSLGTLRRNTEAFFGQGTRLTVV.

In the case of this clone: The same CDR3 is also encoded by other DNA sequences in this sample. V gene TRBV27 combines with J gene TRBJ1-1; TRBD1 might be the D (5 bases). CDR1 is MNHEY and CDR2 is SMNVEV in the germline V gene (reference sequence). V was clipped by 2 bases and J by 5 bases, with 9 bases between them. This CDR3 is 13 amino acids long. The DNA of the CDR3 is TGTGCCAGCAGTTTAGGCAGGGCAACTGAAGCTTTCTTT. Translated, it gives CASSLGRATEAFF.

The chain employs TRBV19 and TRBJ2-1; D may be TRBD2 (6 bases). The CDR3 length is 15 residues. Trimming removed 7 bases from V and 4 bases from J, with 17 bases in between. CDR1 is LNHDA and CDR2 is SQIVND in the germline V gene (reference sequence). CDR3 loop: CASNSGTGYYNEQFF. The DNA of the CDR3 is TGTGCCAGTAACTCCGGGACTGGCTATTACAATGAGCAGTTCTTC.

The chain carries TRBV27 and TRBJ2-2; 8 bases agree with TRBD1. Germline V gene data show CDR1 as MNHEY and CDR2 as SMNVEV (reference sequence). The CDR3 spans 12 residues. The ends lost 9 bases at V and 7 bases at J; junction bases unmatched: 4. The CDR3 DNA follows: TGTGCCAGTCAGGGGGCTGGCGGGGAGCTGTTTTTT. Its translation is CASQGAGGELFF.

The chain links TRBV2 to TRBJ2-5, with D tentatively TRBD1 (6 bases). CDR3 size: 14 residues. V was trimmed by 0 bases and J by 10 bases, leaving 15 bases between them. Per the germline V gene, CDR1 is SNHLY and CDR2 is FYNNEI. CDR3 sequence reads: CASSEAGHWLGQYF. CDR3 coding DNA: TGTGCCAGCAGTGAAGCGGGACACTGGTTGGGCCAGTACTTC.

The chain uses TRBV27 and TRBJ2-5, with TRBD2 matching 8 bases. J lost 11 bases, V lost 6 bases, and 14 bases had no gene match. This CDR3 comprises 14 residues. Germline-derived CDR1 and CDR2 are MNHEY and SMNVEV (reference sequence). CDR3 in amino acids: CASSTLADVGEQYF. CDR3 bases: TGTGCCAGCAGCACACTAGCGGACGTGGGAGAGCAGTACTTC.

The CDR3 reads CASSRGLAGVSMFGELFF. CDR3 DNA: TGTGCCAGCAGTCGAGGACTAGCGGGAGTTTCGATGTTCGGGGAGCTGTTTTTT. This chain joins TRBV13 and TRBJ2-2, with 13 bases matching TRBD2. The CDR3 consists of 18 residues. The J segment lost 7 bases and the V segment lost 6 bases, leaving 14 bases of the junction unmatched. CDR1 PRHDT and CDR2 FYEKMQ come from the germline V gene (reference sequence).

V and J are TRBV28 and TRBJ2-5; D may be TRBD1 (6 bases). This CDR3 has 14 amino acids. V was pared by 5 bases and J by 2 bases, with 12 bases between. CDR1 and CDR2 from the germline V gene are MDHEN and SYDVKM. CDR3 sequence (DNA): TGTGCCAGCAGTCCTCAGACAGGACAAGAGACCCAGTACTTC. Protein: CASSPQTGQETQYF.

CDR3 DNA sequence: TGTGCCAGCAGTACCCGACTCTCTGGAAACACCATATATTTT. Protein product: CASSTRLSGNTIYF. V and J are TRBV28 and TRBJ1-3; D unclear. This CDR3 is 14 amino acids long. Germline lookup yields CDR1 MDHEN and CDR2 SYDVKM. Trimming cost V 5 bases and J 0 bases, with 8 bases left between them.

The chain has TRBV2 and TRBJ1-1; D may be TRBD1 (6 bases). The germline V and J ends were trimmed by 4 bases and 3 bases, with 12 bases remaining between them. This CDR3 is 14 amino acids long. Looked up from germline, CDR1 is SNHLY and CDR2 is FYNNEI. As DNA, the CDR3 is TGTGCCAGCAGTGCGGACAGAGAGGACACTGAAGCTTTCTTT. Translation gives CASSADREDTEAFF.

CDR3 loop: CASSLWGSQPQHF. The CDR3 nucleotides read TGTGCCAGCAGTTTATGGGGGTCTCAGCCCCAGCATTTT. The chain recombines TRBV27 with TRBJ1-5, with D maybe TRBD1 (5 bases). In germline, CDR1 is MNHEY, CDR2 SMNVEV (reference sequence). Trimming left V 1 base short and J 6 bases short, with 7 bases between. The CDR3 length is 13 residues.

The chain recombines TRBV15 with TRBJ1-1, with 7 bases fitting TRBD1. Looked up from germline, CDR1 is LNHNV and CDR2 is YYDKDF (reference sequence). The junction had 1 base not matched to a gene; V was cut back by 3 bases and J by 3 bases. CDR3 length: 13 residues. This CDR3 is CATSSQGDTEAFF. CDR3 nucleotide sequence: TGTGCCACCAGCAGCCAGGGGGACACTGAAGCTTTCTTT.